These 15 T cell receptor beta chains share one sample of origin, sequenced in a study of regulatory T cells in long-lasting Graves disease. To make TCR beta libraries, researchers used iRepertoire HTBI primers and Arm-PCR of CDR3 regions. TCRdb called the multiplex PCR reads again in MiXCR, with one record for every CDR3 protein. Of around 320,000 distinct CDR3 sequences in the sample, around 15% were seen once. The time point here: newly diagnosed GD, antithyroid drugs for less than 3 months. Scientists built the TCR library using RNA that was extracted from PBMCs. The same sample was also studied in work on T cells in Graves' hyperthyroidism and ophthalmopathy.

The sequencing here drew on peripheral blood mononuclear cells (PBMCs), taken at new diagnosis, from a patient treated with antithyroid drugs. These receptors were obtained from a man aged 35 to 55 with Graves disease.

This clonotype showed up many times. This rearrangement joins TRBV29-1 to TRBJ2-5; TRBD1 might be the D (6 bases). V shed 5 bases and J shed 5 bases, with 12 bases lying between them. Germline-derived CDR1 and CDR2 are SQVTM and ANQGSEA. This CDR3 comprises 12 residues. The CDR3 protein is CSVWGPGETQYF. CDR3 coding DNA: TGCAGCGTTTGGGGGCCGGGGGAGACCCAGTACTTC.

This clonotype was observed many times. This chain connects TRBV2 to TRBJ2-1; D remains unclear. The CDR3 totals 12 residues. Trimming pared 11 bases from V and 8 bases from J, leaving 16 bases between. The V gene's germline CDR1 is SNHLY and CDR2 FYNNEI. The CDR3 DNA reads TGTGCCGTTACCCTTAGGCGTGATGAGCAGTTCTTC. The encoded protein is CAVTLRRDEQFF.

In this sample, this clonotype turned up many times. This chain links TRBV7-3 with TRBJ2-3; 8 nucleotides align to TRBD2. Germline values: CDR1 SGHTA, CDR2 FQGTGA. The CDR3 length is 16 residues. Trimming cost V 1 base and J 5 bases; bases outside gene matches: 8. The CDR3 sequence: CASSLMAGGTRDTQYF. In DNA form, the CDR3 reads TGTGCCAGCAGCTTAATGGCGGGGGGTACGCGAGATACGCAGTATTTT.

This clonotype was seen at least ten times. J is TRBJ1-6 and V is TRBV6-1; D ambiguous. The CDR3 is made up of 16 amino acids. The germline V gene encodes CDR1 MNHNS and CDR2 SASEGT. V was cut by 4 bases and J by 1 base, with 11 bases left in between. The chain's CDR3 is CASSGFRVSYNSPLHF. As DNA, the CDR3 is TGTGCCAGCAGTGGCTTCCGGGTTTCCTATAATTCACCCCTCCACTTT.

This chain connects TRBV6-1 to TRBJ1-5; D ambiguous. V was shortened by 6 bases and J by 7 bases, with 10 bases between the two germline ends. CDR1 MNHNS and CDR2 SASEGT come from the germline V gene. This CDR3 spans 12 amino acids. The CDR3 nucleotides read TGTGCCAGCAGATCGGGGAGGCAGCCCCAGCATTTT. Its protein is CASRSGRQPQHF.

On this clonotype: One end of the junction varies from germline; a read error may be responsible. J is TRBJ1-2 and V is TRBV5-1, with D perhaps matching TRBD1 (5 bases). The CDR3 totals 13 residues. The germline CDR1 and CDR2 sequences are SGHRS and YFSETQ. The CDR3 DNA reads as TGTGCCAGCAGCCGGCGAGGGGCGGGAGGCTACACCTTC. As protein: CASSRRGAGGYTF.

This clonotype was picked up many times. The V and J genes are TRBV24-1 and TRBJ2-1; TRBD2 matches at 12 bases. The CDR3 is 15 amino acids. J gave up 6 bases and V 6 bases, and 5 bases lay outside the gene matches. The V gene's germline CDR1 is KGHDR and CDR2 SFDVKD. The CDR3 bases are TGTGCCACCAGTACCCTAGCGGGGGGGACCAATGAGCAGTTCTTC. Residues: CATSTLAGGTNEQFF.

The chain uses TRBV7-9 and TRBJ2-2; 14 nucleotides match TRBD2. Germline CDR1 is SEHNR and CDR2 is FQNEAQ (reference sequence). V was clipped by 4 bases and J by 5 bases; unmatched bases: 3. This CDR3 is built from 16 residues. The CDR3 protein is CASSSRLAGGTGELFF. The CDR3 coding sequence is TGTGCCAGCAGCTCTAGACTAGCGGGGGGGACCGGGGAGCTGTTTTTT.

The chain employs TRBV10-2 and TRBJ2-5; 8 nucleotides agree with TRBD2. The length of the CDR3 is 18 residues. Germline CDR1 and CDR2: WSHSY and SAAADI. V was clipped by 4 bases and J by 4 bases; unmatched bases: 17. CDR3 amino acids: CASSASGLAGLQVETQYF. The DNA for the CDR3 is TGCGCCAGCAGTGCCTCGGGGCTAGCGGGCCTTCAGGTAGAGACCCAGTACTTC.

This clonotype was detected many times. The chain employs TRBV4-3 and TRBJ2-7, with TRBD1 matching over 8 bases. The CDR3 length is 16 residues. The V segment lost 3 bases and the J segment 0 bases; nucleotides outside the gene matches: 7. Per the germline V gene, CDR1 is LGHNA and CDR2 is YSLEER. CDR3 DNA sequence: TGCGCCAGCAGCCATGCCCTAGGACAGGGCTCCTACGAGCAGTACTTC. Amino acid sequence: CASSHALGQGSYEQYF.

As concerns this clonotype: Being one base from a much bigger clone, this may be a read error. The rearrangement links TRBV9 to TRBJ2-1; possibly TRBD1 for D (5 bases). Germline assignment: CDR1 SGDLS and CDR2 YYNGEE. With 5 bases removed from V and 5 bases from J, the gap between germline ends came to 8 bases. The CDR3 consists of 12 residues. The CDR3 loop reads CASSGANNEQFF. Written as DNA, the CDR3 is TGTGCCAGCAGTGGGGCCAACAATGAGCAGTTCTTC.

In the case of this clonotype: A single base is all that separates this from a far larger clone, so a read error is likely. The V gene is TRBV7-9, the J gene TRBJ2-5; D gene ambiguous. This CDR3 has 15 amino acids. Per the germline V gene, CDR1 is SEHNR and CDR2 is FQNEAQ (reference sequence). Between the trimmed V and J ends, which lost 5 bases and 11 bases, there was a span of 24 bases. The CDR3 region has the DNA TGTGCCAGCAGCCCCCGTATACGGCGTGGCAATGAGCAGTACTTC. It specifies CASSPRIRRGNEQYF.

The gene calls are TRBV24-1 and TRBJ2-3; TRBD2 matches at 8 bases. The V gene end was trimmed by 3 bases and the J gene end by 4 bases; junction bases not matched to a gene: 5. Germline V lookup: CDR1 KGHDR, CDR2 SFDVKD. This CDR3 spans 15 amino acids. DNA of the CDR3: TGTGCCACCAGTGATATTAGCGGGGTCTCAGATACGCAGTATTTT. Translated: CATSDISGVSDTQYF.

This clonotype was observed many times. This CDR3 is CASSLPRTGPYYEQYF. Here the CDR3 DNA reads TGTGCCAGCAGCTTACCCAGGACAGGACCCTACTACGAGCAGTACTTC. The rearrangement links TRBV7-2 to TRBJ2-7; 7 bases are a match to TRBD1. Germline assignment: CDR1 SGHTA and CDR2 FQGNSA. This CDR3 is 16 amino acids long. The V segment lost 2 bases and the J segment 3 bases; nucleotides outside the gene matches: 10.

The table lists this clonotype with a few counts. The rearrangement joins TRBV12-3 or TRBV12-4 to TRBJ2-7; TRBD1 matches 11 bases. The CDR3 has 18 amino acids. The CDR3 sequence is CAWTGGNPCRWVSYEQYF. CDR3 bases: TGTGCTTGGACAGGGGGCAACCCCTGCCGCTGGGTTTCCTACGAGCAGTACTTC.